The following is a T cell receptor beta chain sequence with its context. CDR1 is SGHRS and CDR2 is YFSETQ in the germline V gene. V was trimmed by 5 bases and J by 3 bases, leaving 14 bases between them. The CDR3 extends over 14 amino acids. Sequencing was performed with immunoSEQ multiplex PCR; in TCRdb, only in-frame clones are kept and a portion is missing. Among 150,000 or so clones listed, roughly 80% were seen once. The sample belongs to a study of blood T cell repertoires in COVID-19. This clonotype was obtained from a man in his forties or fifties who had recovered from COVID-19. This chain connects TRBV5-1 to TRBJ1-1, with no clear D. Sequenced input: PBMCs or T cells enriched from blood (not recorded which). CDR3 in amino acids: CASRQTSIDTEAFF. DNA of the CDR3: TGCGCCAGCAGGCAGACAAGTATTGACACTGAAGCTTTCTTT.